This entry concerns a single TCR beta chain. Its antigen is as yet unknown. Division of CD4+ cells produced a CD45RA+ naive subset and a CD45RA-negative memory subset. Only in-frame clones appear in the TCRdb table, and some are missing; sequencing was by immunoSEQ multiplex PCR. The table includes about 2.3 million clones, 80% to 95% detected once. This specimen comes from a study of shared clonotypes between healthy human individuals. General observations from the study: Naive CD4 clonotype sharing across a few donors was approximately 5.2%. Non-shared clonotypes displayed generation probabilities falling below those of clonotypes present in all four donors.

V dropped 2 bases and J dropped 3 bases, with 11 bases sitting between them. The CDR3 loop spans 16 amino acids. Per germline, CDR1 MDHEN and CDR2 SYDVKM. Sequences were obtained from naive CD4+ T cells from PBMCs. Described subset: CD45RA+ positively selected. This TCR was sampled from a man aged 18 to 30 in good health. Some clones in this sample may be carry-over from other donors' samples. The chain couples TRBV28 to TRBJ2-6, with D tentatively TRBD2 (7 bases). The CDR3 is CASSLRGALGANVLTF. The CDR3 coding sequence is TGTGCCAGCAGTTTACGGGGGGCGCTTGGGGCCAACGTCCTGACTTTC.